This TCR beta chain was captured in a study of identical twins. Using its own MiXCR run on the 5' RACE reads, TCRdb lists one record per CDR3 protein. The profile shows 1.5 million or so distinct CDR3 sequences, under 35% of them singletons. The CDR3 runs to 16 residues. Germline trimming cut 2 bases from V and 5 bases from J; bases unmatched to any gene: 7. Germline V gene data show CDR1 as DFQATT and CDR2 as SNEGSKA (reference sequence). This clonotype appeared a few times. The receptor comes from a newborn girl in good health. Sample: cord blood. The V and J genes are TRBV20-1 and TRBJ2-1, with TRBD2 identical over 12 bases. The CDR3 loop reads CSARRASGGAHNEQFF. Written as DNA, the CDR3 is TGCAGTGCTAGAAGGGCTAGCGGGGGGGCCCACAATGAGCAGTTCTTC.